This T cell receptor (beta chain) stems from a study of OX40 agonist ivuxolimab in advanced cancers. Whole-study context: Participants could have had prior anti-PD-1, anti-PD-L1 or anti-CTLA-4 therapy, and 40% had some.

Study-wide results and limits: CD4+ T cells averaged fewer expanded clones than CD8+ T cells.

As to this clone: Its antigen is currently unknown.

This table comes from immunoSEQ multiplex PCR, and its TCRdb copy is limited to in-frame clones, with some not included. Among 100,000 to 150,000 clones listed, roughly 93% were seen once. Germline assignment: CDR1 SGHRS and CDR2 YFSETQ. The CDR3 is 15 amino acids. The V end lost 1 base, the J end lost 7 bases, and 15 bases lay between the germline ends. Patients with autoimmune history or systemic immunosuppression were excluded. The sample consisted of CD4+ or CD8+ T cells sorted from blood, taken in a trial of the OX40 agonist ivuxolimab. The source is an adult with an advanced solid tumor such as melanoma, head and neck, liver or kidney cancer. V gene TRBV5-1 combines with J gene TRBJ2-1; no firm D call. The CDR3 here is CASSLIGLGMNEQFF. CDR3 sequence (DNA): TGCGCCAGCAGCTTGATAGGGTTGGGGATGAATGAGCAGTTCTTC. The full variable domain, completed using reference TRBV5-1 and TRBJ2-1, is KAGVTQTPRYLIKTRGQQVTLSCSPISGHRSVSWYQQTPGQGLQFLFEYFSETQRNKGNFPGRFSGRQFSNSRSEMNVSTLELGDSALYLCASSLIGLGMNEQFFGPGTRLTVL.